These T cell receptor beta chains were read from a single sample in a study of Ad26.COV2.S vaccination and SARS-CoV-2 variants. Produced via immunoSEQ multiplex PCR; TCRdb's table is partial and in-frame only. Altogether over 110,000 clones are present, more than 80% being singletons, with the ten largest covering more than 4.5%. Here the sequenced sample was peripheral blood, taken after recovery from COVID-19. The receptors come from a human donor who had recovered from COVID-19. Both conserved end residues are part of each CDR3. Each record gives: D gene, V gene, clone size, J gene, CDR3 DNA, CDR3 protein. D genes are given only for firm matches. Clone size appears in some rows only: once, few, many, or a class for an expanded clone.

d_call: -
v_call: TRBV19
clone_size: -
j_call: TRBJ1-3
cdr3_nt: TGTGCCAGTAGTATTGTTGGAGGGTCAGGAAACACCATATATTTT
cdr3_aa: CASSIVGGSGNTIYF

d_call: -
v_call: TRBV10-3
clone_size: -
j_call: TRBJ2-3
cdr3_nt: TGTGCCATCAGTGGACAGGTTCTTGGATCATTTAGCACAGATACGCAGTATTTT
cdr3_aa: CAISGQVLGSFSTDTQYF

d_call: TRBD1
v_call: TRBV6-5
clone_size: -
j_call: TRBJ2-3
cdr3_nt: TGTGCCAGCAACAACCAGGGGGCTTCAGATACGCAGTATTTT
cdr3_aa: CASNNQGASDTQYF

d_call: TRBD2
v_call: TRBV28
clone_size: -
j_call: TRBJ2-4
cdr3_nt: TGTGCCAGCAGTCAGCGGGGTGCCAAAAACATTCAGTACTTC
cdr3_aa: CASSQRGAKNIQYF

d_call: -
v_call: TRBV5-1
clone_size: -
j_call: TRBJ2-3
cdr3_nt: TGCGCCAGCAGCTTGGTTCCAGGGGAGTACACAGATACGCAGTATTTT
cdr3_aa: CASSLVPGEYTDTQYF

d_call: -
v_call: TRBV28
clone_size: -
j_call: TRBJ1-5
cdr3_nt: TGTGCCAGCAGTTTCGGTAGAGGCAATCAGCCCCAGCATTTT
cdr3_aa: CASSFGRGNQPQHF

d_call: -
v_call: TRBV9
clone_size: -
j_call: TRBJ1-5
cdr3_nt: TGTGCCAGCAGCGTAGGGGACCAAACCAATCAGCCCCAGCATTTT
cdr3_aa: CASSVGDQTNQPQHF

d_call: TRBD2
v_call: TRBV6-5
clone_size: -
j_call: TRBJ2-3
cdr3_nt: TGTGCCAGCAGTCCTCGGACTAGTAGATTTGATACGCAGTATTTT
cdr3_aa: CASSPRTSRFDTQYF

d_call: -
v_call: TRBV30
clone_size: -
j_call: TRBJ1-1
cdr3_nt: TGTGCCTGGAGTGTACTCCAGAACACTGAAGCTTTCTTT
cdr3_aa: CAWSVLQNTEAFF

d_call: -
v_call: TRBV29-1
clone_size: -
j_call: TRBJ1-2
cdr3_nt: TGCAGCGTTTTTTATGGCTACACCTTC
cdr3_aa: CSVFYGYTF

d_call: -
v_call: TRBV6-5
clone_size: -
j_call: TRBJ1-6
cdr3_nt: TGTGCCAGCAGTTTGGGAGAGAATTCACCCCTCCACTTT
cdr3_aa: CASSLGENSPLHF

d_call: TRBD1
v_call: TRBV11-2
clone_size: few
j_call: TRBJ1-5
cdr3_nt: TGTGCCAGCAGCTTTGACAGGGGGCAGCCCCAGCATTTT
cdr3_aa: CASSFDRGQPQHF

d_call: -
v_call: TRBV6-2/TRBV6-3
clone_size: -
j_call: TRBJ2-3
cdr3_nt: TGTGCCAGCAGCCCCCCCCGAGGGGCGGGGACAGATACGCAGTATTTT
cdr3_aa: CASSPPRGAGTDTQYF

d_call: -
v_call: TRBV5-5
clone_size: -
j_call: TRBJ2-7
cdr3_nt: TGTGCCAGCAGCCCGGACGGTTACTACGAGCAGTACTTC
cdr3_aa: CASSPDGYYEQYF

d_call: -
v_call: TRBV7-2
clone_size: -
j_call: TRBJ1-1
cdr3_nt: TGTGCCAGCAGCTTAGGACCGACTAGAATGAACACTGAAGCTTTCTTT
cdr3_aa: CASSLGPTRMNTEAFF

d_call: -
v_call: TRBV5-6
clone_size: -
j_call: TRBJ1-5
cdr3_nt: TGTGCCAGCAGCGGCAGGGGTCAGCCCCAGCATTTT
cdr3_aa: CASSGRGQPQHF

d_call: -
v_call: TRBV4-3
clone_size: -
j_call: TRBJ2-3
cdr3_nt: TGCGCCAGCAGCCAAGACATCAAGTTACCAGATACGCAGTATTTT
cdr3_aa: CASSQDIKLPDTQYF

d_call: -
v_call: TRBV27
clone_size: -
j_call: TRBJ2-4
cdr3_nt: TGTGCCAGCAGTTTCTTAGCCAAAAACATTCAGTACTTC
cdr3_aa: CASSFLAKNIQYF

d_call: TRBD1
v_call: TRBV6-5
clone_size: -
j_call: TRBJ1-5
cdr3_nt: TGTGCCAGCAGTTCAGCAGGGGGATATCAGCCCCAGCATTTT
cdr3_aa: CASSSAGGYQPQHF

d_call: -
v_call: TRBV28
clone_size: -
j_call: TRBJ2-2
cdr3_nt: TGTGCCAGCAGTCCGACTTCCACCGGGGAGCTGTTTTTT
cdr3_aa: CASSPTSTGELFF